This T cell receptor (beta chain) was observed in a study of blood T cells in healthy people across ages. General study findings and limits: A roughly linear age-dependent decrease characterized TCR beta diversity per million T cells. What prevented conclusive comparison of naive and antigen-experienced cells was that PBMCs were unsorted. Greater diversity and more naive CD4+ cells were seen in long-lived donors than in aged donors.

CDR1 ENHRY and CDR2 SYGVKD come from the germline V gene. V dropped 0 bases and J dropped 4 bases, with 6 bases sitting between them. This CDR3 region has 13 residues. Primed by a sample-barcoded 5' primer and a J-beta primer mix, a second PCR proceeded for roughly 6 to 12 cycles. Via MiXCR, TCRdb re-called the 5' RACE reads, giving one row per CDR3 protein. The profile shows 550,000 to 700,000 distinct CDR3 sequences, about 25% of them singletons. This clonotype was seen once. As yet, its antigen is unknown. The V call is TRBV10-3, the J call TRBJ2-5; D is uncertain. Sequenced: blood. The clonotype originates from a woman in her seventies in good health. The CDR3 region is CAISESSRETQYF. The CDR3 coding sequence is TGTGCCATCAGTGAGTCAAGTCGAGAGACCCAGTACTTC.